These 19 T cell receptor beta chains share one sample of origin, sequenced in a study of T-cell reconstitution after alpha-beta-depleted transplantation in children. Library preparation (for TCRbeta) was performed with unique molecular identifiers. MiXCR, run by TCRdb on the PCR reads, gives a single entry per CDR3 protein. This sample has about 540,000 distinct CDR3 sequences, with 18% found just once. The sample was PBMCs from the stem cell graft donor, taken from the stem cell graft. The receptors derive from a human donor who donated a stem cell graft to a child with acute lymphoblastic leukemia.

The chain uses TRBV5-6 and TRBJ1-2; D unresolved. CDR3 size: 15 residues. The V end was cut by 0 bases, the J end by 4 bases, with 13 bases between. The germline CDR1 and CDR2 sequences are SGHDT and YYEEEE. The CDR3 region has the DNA TGTGCCAGCAGCTTGGACGGTTCAGACCTCTATGGCTACACCTTC. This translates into CASSLDGSDLYGYTF. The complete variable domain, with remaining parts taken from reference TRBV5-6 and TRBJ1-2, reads DAGVTQSPTHLIKTRGQQVTLRCSPKSGHDTVSWYQQALGQGPQFIFQYYEEEERQRGNFPDRFSGHQFPNYSSELNVNALLLGDSALYLCASSLDGSDLYGYTFGSGTRLTVV.

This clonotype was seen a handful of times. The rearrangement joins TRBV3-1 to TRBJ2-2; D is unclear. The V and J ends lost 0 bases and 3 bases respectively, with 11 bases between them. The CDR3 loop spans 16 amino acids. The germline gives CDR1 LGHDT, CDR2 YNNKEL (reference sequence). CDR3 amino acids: CASSQDPAGYTGELFF. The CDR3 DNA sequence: TGTGCCAGCAGCCAAGATCCGGCCGGATACACCGGGGAGCTGTTTTTT.

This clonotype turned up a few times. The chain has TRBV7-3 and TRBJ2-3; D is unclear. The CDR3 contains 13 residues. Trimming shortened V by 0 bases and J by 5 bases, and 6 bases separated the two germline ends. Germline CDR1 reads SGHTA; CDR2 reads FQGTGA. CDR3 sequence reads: CASSLTLGDTQYF. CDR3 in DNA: TGTGCCAGCAGCTTAACATTAGGAGATACGCAGTATTTT.

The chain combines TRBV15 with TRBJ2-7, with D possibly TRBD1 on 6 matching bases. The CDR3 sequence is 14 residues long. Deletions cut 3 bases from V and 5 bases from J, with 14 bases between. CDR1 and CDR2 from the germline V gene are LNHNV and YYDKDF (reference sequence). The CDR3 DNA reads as TGTGCCACCAGCAGCGGGTACAGGGTGGACGAGCAGTACTTC. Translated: CATSSGYRVDEQYF.

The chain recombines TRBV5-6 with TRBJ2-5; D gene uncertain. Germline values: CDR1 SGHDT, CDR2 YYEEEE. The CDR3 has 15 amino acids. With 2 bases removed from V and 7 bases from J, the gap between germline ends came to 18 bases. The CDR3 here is CASSFTPATGWTQYF. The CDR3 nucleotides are TGTGCCAGCAGCTTTACTCCAGCGACGGGCTGGACCCAGTACTTC.

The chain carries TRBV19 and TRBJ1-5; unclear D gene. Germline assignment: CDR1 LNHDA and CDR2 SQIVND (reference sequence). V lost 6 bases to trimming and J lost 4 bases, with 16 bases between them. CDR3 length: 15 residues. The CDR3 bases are TGTGCCAGTAGCACAGTTAGGGCCGGGAATCAGCCCCAGCATTTT. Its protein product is CASSTVRAGNQPQHF.

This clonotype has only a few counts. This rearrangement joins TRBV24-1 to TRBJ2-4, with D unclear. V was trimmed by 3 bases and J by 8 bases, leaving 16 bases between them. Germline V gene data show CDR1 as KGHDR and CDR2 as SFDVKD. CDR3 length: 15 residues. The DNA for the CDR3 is TGTGCCACCAGTGATCCACGGGTGCCCGGAGACATTCAGTACTTC. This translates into CATSDPRVPGDIQYF.

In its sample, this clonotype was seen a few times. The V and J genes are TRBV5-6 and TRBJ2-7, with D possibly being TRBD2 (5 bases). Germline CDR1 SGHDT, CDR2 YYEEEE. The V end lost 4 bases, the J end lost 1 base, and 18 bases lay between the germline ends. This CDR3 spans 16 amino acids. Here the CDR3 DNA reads TGTGCCAGCAGCGATAAGCGAGGGAGCCATTCCTACGAGCAGTACTTC. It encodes CASSDKRGSHSYEQYF. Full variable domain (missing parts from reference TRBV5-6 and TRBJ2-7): DAGVTQSPTHLIKTRGQQVTLRCSPKSGHDTVSWYQQALGQGPQFIFQYYEEEERQRGNFPDRFSGHQFPNYSSELNVNALLLGDSALYLCASSDKRGSHSYEQYFGPGTRLTVT.

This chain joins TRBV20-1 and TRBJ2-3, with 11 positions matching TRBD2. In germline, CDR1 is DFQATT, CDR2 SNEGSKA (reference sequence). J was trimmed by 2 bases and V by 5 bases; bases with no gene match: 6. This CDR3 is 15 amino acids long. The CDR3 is CSADGTSGTTDTQYF. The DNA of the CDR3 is TGCAGTGCTGATGGGACTAGCGGAACCACAGATACGCAGTATTTT.

CDR3 region: CATSDLTTDTQYF. Here the CDR3 DNA reads TGTGCCACCAGTGACTTAACCACAGATACGCAGTATTTT. The chain has TRBV24-1 and TRBJ2-3; unclear D gene. Per germline, CDR1 KGHDR and CDR2 SFDVKD. This CDR3 contains 13 residues. Trimming shortened V by 4 bases and J by 2 bases, and 6 bases separated the two germline ends.

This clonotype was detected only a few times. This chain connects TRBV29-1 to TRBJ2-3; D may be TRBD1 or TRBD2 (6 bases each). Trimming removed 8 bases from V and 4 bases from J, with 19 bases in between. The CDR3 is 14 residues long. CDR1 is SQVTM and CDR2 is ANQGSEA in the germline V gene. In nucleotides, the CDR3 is TGCAGCTCCGGCTTTGGAGGGGGGCCAGATACGCAGTATTTT. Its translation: CSSGFGGGPDTQYF.

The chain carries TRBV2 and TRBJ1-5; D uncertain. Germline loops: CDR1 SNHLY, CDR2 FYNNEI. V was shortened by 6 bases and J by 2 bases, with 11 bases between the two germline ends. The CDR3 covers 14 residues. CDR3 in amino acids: CASRERQGNQPQHF. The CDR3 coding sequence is TGTGCCAGCAGGGAGAGGCAGGGCAATCAGCCCCAGCATTTT. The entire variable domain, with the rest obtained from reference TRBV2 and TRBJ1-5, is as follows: EPEVTQTPSHQVTQMGQEVILRCVPISNHLYFYWYRQILGQKVEFLVSFYNNEISEKSEIFDDQFSVERPDGSNFTLKIRSTKLEDSAMYFCASRERQGNQPQHFGDGTRLSIL.

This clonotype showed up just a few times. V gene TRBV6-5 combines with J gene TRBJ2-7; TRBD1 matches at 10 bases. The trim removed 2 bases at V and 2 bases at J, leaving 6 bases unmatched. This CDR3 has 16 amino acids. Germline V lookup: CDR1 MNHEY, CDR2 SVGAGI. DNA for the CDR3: TGTGCCAGCAGTTACATTTTGGGGACAGGGGCCTACGAGCAGTACTTC. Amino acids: CASSYILGTGAYEQYF.

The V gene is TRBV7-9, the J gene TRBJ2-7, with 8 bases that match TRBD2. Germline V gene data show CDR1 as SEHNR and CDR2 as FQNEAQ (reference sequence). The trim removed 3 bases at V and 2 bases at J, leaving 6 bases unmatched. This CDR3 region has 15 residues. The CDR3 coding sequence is TGTGCCAGCAGCTTGAGCGGGGGCAAGGCCTACGAGCAGTACTTC. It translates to CASSLSGGKAYEQYF.

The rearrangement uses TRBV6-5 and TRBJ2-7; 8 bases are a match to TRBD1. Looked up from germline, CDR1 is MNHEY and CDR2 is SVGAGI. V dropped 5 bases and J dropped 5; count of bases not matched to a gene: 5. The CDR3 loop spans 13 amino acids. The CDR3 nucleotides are TGTGCCAGCAGTATACAGGGGGACAACGAGCAGTACTTC. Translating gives CASSIQGDNEQYF.

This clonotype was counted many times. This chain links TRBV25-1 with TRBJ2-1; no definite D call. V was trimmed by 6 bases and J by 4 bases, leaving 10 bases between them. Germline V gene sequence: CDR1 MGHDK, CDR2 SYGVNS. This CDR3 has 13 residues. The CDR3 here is CASSAGPYNEQFF. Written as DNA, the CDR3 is TGTGCCAGCAGCGCCGGACCGTACAATGAGCAGTTCTTC.

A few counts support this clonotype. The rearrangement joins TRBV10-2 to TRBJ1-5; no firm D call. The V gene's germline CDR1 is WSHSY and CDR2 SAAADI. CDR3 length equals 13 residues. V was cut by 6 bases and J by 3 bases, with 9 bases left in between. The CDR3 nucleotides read TGCGCCAGCAGCGGGCGACTCAATCAGCCCCAGCATTTT. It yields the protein CASSGRLNQPQHF.

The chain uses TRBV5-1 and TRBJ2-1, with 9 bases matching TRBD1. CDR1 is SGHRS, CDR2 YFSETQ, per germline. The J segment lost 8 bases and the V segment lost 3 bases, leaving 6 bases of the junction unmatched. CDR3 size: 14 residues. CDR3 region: CASSSGTGNDEQFF. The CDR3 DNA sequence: TGCGCCAGCAGCTCCGGGACAGGGAACGATGAGCAGTTCTTC.

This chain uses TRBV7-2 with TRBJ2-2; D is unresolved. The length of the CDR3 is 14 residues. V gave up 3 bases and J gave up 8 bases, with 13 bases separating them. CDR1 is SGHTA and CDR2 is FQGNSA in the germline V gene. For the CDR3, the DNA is TGTGCCAGCAGCTTGACCACGAGAAGGGGGGAGCTGTTTTTT. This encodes CASSLTTRRGELFF.